This is a list of T cell receptor beta chains from one sample in a study of shared clonotypes between healthy human individuals. The protocol was immunoSEQ multiplex PCR, while the TCRdb copy is restricted to in-frame clones and leaves out a portion. The sample has a few million clones, approximately 93% seen once. The specimen sequenced was naive CD4+ T cells from PBMCs. The receptors were sampled from a young man in good health. Some clones in this sample may be carry-over from other donors' samples. CDR3s include the opening cysteine and the closing phenylalanine or tryptophan. Fields, in order: clone size, V gene, J gene, D gene, CDR3 DNA, CDR3 protein. D genes are given only for firm matches. Clone sizes are given selectively: once, few, many, or a class where the clone is expanded.

NA,TRBV11-3,TRBJ1-3,NA,TGTGCCAGCAGCCCGCAGGGTCCTGGAAACACCATATATTTT,CASSPQGPGNTIYF
NA,TRBV19,TRBJ1-5,NA,TGTGCCAGTAGCCAAAGCTGGGGGCCCCAGCATTTT,CASSQSWGPQHF
NA,TRBV7-2,TRBJ2-3,TRBD2,TGTGCCAGCAGTGAAGCGGGAAGGACGTATTTT,CASSEAGRTYF
few,TRBV27,TRBJ1-5,TRBD1,TGTGCCAGCACCAGGGGACAGAATCAGCCCCAGCATTTT,CASTRGQNQPQHF
NA,TRBV28,TRBJ2-7,NA,TGTGCCAGCAGCCGAACTAGGGCCGCCGCCTACGAGCAGTACTTC,CASSRTRAAAYEQYF
NA,TRBV28,TRBJ1-2,TRBD1,TGTGCCAGCAGAAATGGACAGGGATCGTCTGGCTACACCTTC,CASRNGQGSSGYTF
NA,TRBV7-9,TRBJ2-7,TRBD1,TGTGCCAGCAGCTTAGGATCGGGACAGGGTGTCGGAGAGCAGTACTTC,CASSLGSGQGVGEQYF
once,TRBV28,TRBJ1-2,NA,TGTGCCAGCAGTTTGGAAGGGACCTATGGCTACACCTTC,CASSLEGTYGYTF
NA,TRBV9,TRBJ2-5,TRBD2,TGTGCCAGCAGCGCCTGGAGATATGCGGGAGGGGCAGAGACCCAGTACTTC,CASSAWRYAGGAETQYF
NA,TRBV29-1,TRBJ2-3,TRBD2,TGCAGCGTTGATGGGCGGGAGGGGAGCACAGATACGCAGTATTTT,CSVDGREGSTDTQYF
NA,TRBV27,TRBJ1-5,NA,TGTGCCACCCGCGGGGCTGGCCGCAATCAGCCCCAGCATTTT,CATRGAGRNQPQHF
NA,TRBV7-3,TRBJ2-2,NA,TGTGCCAGCAGCTCGGGGGCCCCCGGGGAGCTGTTTTTT,CASSSGAPGELFF
NA,TRBV7-9,TRBJ1-4,NA,TGTGCCAGCAGCCCCGGCTCTGCCGGTGAAAAACTGTTTTTT,CASSPGSAGEKLFF
once,TRBV6-6,TRBJ2-2,NA,TGTGCCAGCAATAAAATAGCGGATGGGGGCGGGGAGCTGTTTTTT,CASNKIADGGGELFF
NA,TRBV6-6,TRBJ2-3,TRBD2,TGTGCCAGCAGTTTACGCGATAGCGGGATAACAGATACGCAGTATTTT,CASSLRDSGITDTQYF
NA,TRBV9,TRBJ1-2,NA,TGTGCCAGCAGCGTAGCTGGGTACGGTAACTATGGCTACACCTTC,CASSVAGYGNYGYTF
NA,TRBV9,TRBJ2-2,NA,TGTGCCAGCAGCGTAGCAGGGGCTAACACCGGGGAGCTGTTTTTT,CASSVAGANTGELFF
NA,TRBV27,TRBJ2-3,TRBD2,TGTGCCAGCAGTCTAGGACTAGCGCGGGATACGCAGTATTTT,CASSLGLARDTQYF
NA,TRBV18,TRBJ1-1,TRBD1,TGTGCCAGCTCCCAAAGACAGGGGAACACTGAAGCTTTCTTT,CASSQRQGNTEAFF
NA,TRBV5-7,TRBJ2-2,NA,TGTGCCAGCAGCTTTCCCGGGGAGCTGTTTTTT,CASSFPGELFF
NA,TRBV30,TRBJ2-3,TRBD1,TGTGCCTGGGACACAGGACAGGGGGCAGATACGCAGTATTTT,CAWDTGQGADTQYF
NA,TRBV29-1,TRBJ2-1,TRBD2,TGCAGCGTTGAAGGGGGACTAGCGGGATACAATGAGCAGTTCTTC,CSVEGGLAGYNEQFF
NA,TRBV6-5,TRBJ1-3,NA,TGTGCCAGCAGAGATCCTGGAAACACCATATATTTT,CASRDPGNTIYF
NA,TRBV28,TRBJ2-1,TRBD2,TGTGCCACCCAATCGGGAGGATCCTACAATGAGCAGTTCTTC,CATQSGGSYNEQFF
NA,TRBV28,TRBJ1-5,TRBD1,TGTGCCAGCAGTTTAATCCGTCGGCAGGGGGATCAGCCCCAGCATTTT,CASSLIRRQGDQPQHF
NA,TRBV7-3,TRBJ2-1,NA,TGTGCCAGCACCCCGAACGATGAGCAGTTCTTC,CASTPNDEQFF
NA,TRBV6-1,TRBJ2-5,NA,TGTGCCAGCAGTGAAGCGCGCGTCGGTCAAGAGACCCAGTACTTC,CASSEARVGQETQYF
NA,TRBV5-1,TRBJ2-5,TRBD2,TGCGCCAGCAGCTTGGCCGCGGGGGGCAGAGAGACCCAGTACTTC,CASSLAAGGRETQYF
NA,TRBV29-1,TRBJ2-2,TRBD1,TGCAGCGTTGGGGGACAGATGAACACCGGGGAGCTGTTTTTT,CSVGGQMNTGELFF
NA,TRBV30,TRBJ2-7,TRBD1,TGTGCCTGGAGTGGGGACAGCTACGAGCAGTACTTC,CAWSGDSYEQYF
NA,TRBV7-6,TRBJ2-1,NA,TGTGCCAGCAGCTTAAGAGGGTCGCCCTACAATGAGCAGTTCTTC,CASSLRGSPYNEQFF
NA,TRBV7-2,TRBJ2-4,TRBD2,TGTGCCAGCAGCTCCGATCTAGCGGGAGGGAGAAACATTCAGTACTTC,CASSSDLAGGRNIQYF
NA,TRBV5-1,TRBJ2-7,NA,TGCGCCAGCAGCTTGGGTCCTACCCTGGGGGAGCAGTACTTC,CASSLGPTLGEQYF
NA,TRBV2,TRBJ2-5,TRBD1,TGTGCCACGGGACAGGGGAGGCGAGAGACCCAGTACTTC,CATGQGRRETQYF
NA,TRBV28,TRBJ1-2,NA,TGTGCCAGCCTTCTGGTTCCCTATGGCTACACCTTC,CASLLVPYGYTF
NA,TRBV19,TRBJ2-5,NA,TGTGCCAGTAGTATGTGGGGAATAGAGACCCAGTACTTC,CASSMWGIETQYF
NA,TRBV28,TRBJ1-5,TRBD1,TGTGCCAGCAGTCATTGGGTCAGGGGGGGCGATCAGCCCCAGCATTTT,CASSHWVRGGDQPQHF
NA,TRBV5-4,TRBJ2-5,TRBD1,TGTGCCAGCAGCTCCCGACAGGGGGGCGGGGAGACCCAGTACTTC,CASSSRQGGGETQYF
NA,TRBV27,TRBJ2-1,TRBD2,TGTGCCAGCAGTCCGACACCCAATCGACTAGCGGGACTTCCGTACAATGAGCAGTTCTTC,CASSPTPNRLAGLPYNEQFF
NA,TRBV10-1,TRBJ2-7,TRBD1,TGCGCCATCCATGGCGTTTGGGGGACAGCCACCTACGAGCAGTACTTC,CAIHGVWGTATYEQYF